The T cell receptor beta chain under discussion was sequenced for a study of T cells after yellow fever vaccination. With regard to this clonotype: Its antigen is currently unknown.

Study-wide results and limits: Researchers cautioned that FACS-sorted repertoires could harbor abundant clonotypes contaminating from the bulk population.

V was clipped by 4 bases and J by 5 bases; unmatched bases: 5. Germline CDR1 is LGHNT and CDR2 is FRNRAP. This CDR3 has 16 residues. From the 5' RACE reads, TCRdb called clonotypes with MiXCR, one entry per CDR3 protein. The sample comprises a few hundred thousand distinct CDR3 sequences, about 5.2% of which are singletons, and roughly 3.5% rests with the top ten. The V and J genes are TRBV12-5 and TRBJ2-5; 15 bases are a match to TRBD2. The clonotype was recovered from a man younger than 30 who received the YFV17D yellow fever vaccine. The source was CD4+ T cells sorted from PBMCs, collected on the day of the yellow fever booster vaccination. Here the CDR3 DNA reads TGTGCTAGTGGTTCAGGACTAGCGGGGGGGTTGGAGACCCAGTACTTC. Translating it yields CASGSGLAGGLETQYF.